These T cell receptor beta chains were read from a single sample in a study of blood T cell repertoires in COVID-19. Assay used: immunoSEQ multiplex PCR; TCRdb lists only in-frame clones, some missing. The sample records about 200,000 clones, around 90% being singletons. Sample: peripheral blood. The receptors derive from a man aged 35-49 years with active or convalescent COVID-19. Each CDR3 is given with its conserved first and last residue. Each record gives: V gene, clone size, CDR3 protein. Clone size is stated in some rows and not others, as once, few, many or a class when expanded.

v_gene: TRBV6-6
abundance: once
CDR3aa: CASSYSRGVTDTQYF

v_gene: TRBV19
abundance: once
CDR3aa: CASSSPGQGAWGYTF

v_gene: TRBV24-1
abundance: -
CDR3aa: CATSDSRPGQGGTEAFF

v_gene: TRBV2
abundance: -
CDR3aa: CARANTGGTEAFF

v_gene: TRBV29-1
abundance: -
CDR3aa: CSVEDRAGENTGELFF

v_gene: TRBV4-1
abundance: -
CDR3aa: CASSLGQGSDTQYF

v_gene: TRBV2
abundance: -
CDR3aa: CASSEGGGTAVKTQYF

v_gene: TRBV29-1
abundance: -
CDR3aa: CSAGTVNTFEAFF

v_gene: TRBV5-4
abundance: -
CDR3aa: CASSLSRTANTEAFF

v_gene: TRBV7-2
abundance: -
CDR3aa: CASRQNRGLTEAFF

v_gene: TRBV6-5
abundance: -
CDR3aa: CASSYGRSGELFF

v_gene: TRBV24-1
abundance: -
CDR3aa: CATSEAARTLHNEQFF

v_gene: TRBV6-1
abundance: -
CDR3aa: CASSERPGQGVSGNTEAFF

v_gene: TRBV5-1
abundance: -
CDR3aa: CASSPGQSGEQYF

v_gene: TRBV28
abundance: -
CDR3aa: CASTTPWTGDQPQHF

v_gene: TRBV4-3
abundance: once
CDR3aa: CASSQVLQGTSGSYEQYF

v_gene: TRBV20-1
abundance: -
CDR3aa: CSASLETQYF

v_gene: TRBV5-1
abundance: -
CDR3aa: CASSPSGTGGTETQYF

v_gene: TRBV11-2
abundance: once
CDR3aa: CASSRGEGTRFLHF

v_gene: TRBV29-1
abundance: -
CDR3aa: CSVDIQGGADGYTF

v_gene: TRBV7-7
abundance: few
CDR3aa: CASSSGQGNGQYF

v_gene: TRBV3-1/TRBV3-2
abundance: -
CDR3aa: CASSQDTAGGSRGYTF

v_gene: TRBV2
abundance: -
CDR3aa: CASSPGTALLYEQYF

v_gene: TRBV6-5
abundance: -
CDR3aa: CASSYGQGVSNEQFF

v_gene: TRBV7-2
abundance: -
CDR3aa: CASSSGGSWPQHF

v_gene: TRBV5-6
abundance: -
CDR3aa: CASSARDRGTYEQYF

v_gene: TRBV11-3
abundance: -
CDR3aa: CASSPAPGQTYEQYF

v_gene: TRBV10-3
abundance: -
CDR3aa: CAISVGTANNEQFF

v_gene: TRBV6-2/TRBV6-3
abundance: -
CDR3aa: CASSYPPEETQYF

v_gene: TRBV29-1
abundance: -
CDR3aa: CSVAIQETQYF

v_gene: TRBV3-1/TRBV3-2
abundance: -
CDR3aa: CASSLVAGGPRETQYF

v_gene: TRBV25-1
abundance: -
CDR3aa: CASSEYKLTSGFTDTQYF

v_gene: TRBV28
abundance: few
CDR3aa: CASSLQGNQPQHF

v_gene: TRBV7-9
abundance: -
CDR3aa: CASSSSTGELFF

v_gene: TRBV11-2
abundance: -
CDR3aa: CASSLDWRSPVTGTTYEQYF

v_gene: TRBV9
abundance: -
CDR3aa: CASSVGGGSKLFF

v_gene: TRBV12-2
abundance: -
CDR3aa: CASRSPRWDRTYEQYF

v_gene: TRBV28
abundance: -
CDR3aa: CASSPSSYEQYF

v_gene: TRBV6-2/TRBV6-3
abundance: -
CDR3aa: CASSYVSGELFF

v_gene: TRBV15
abundance: -
CDR3aa: CATSPGQSYEQYF

v_gene: TRBV5-1
abundance: -
CDR3aa: CASRRDRLSYEQYF

v_gene: TRBV2
abundance: once
CDR3aa: CASSRDRGTDTQYF

v_gene: TRBV29-1
abundance: -
CDR3aa: CSVRELHEQYF

v_gene: TRBV19
abundance: -
CDR3aa: CASNGQNTNQPQHF

v_gene: TRBV9
abundance: -
CDR3aa: CASSGPSGAQETQYF

v_gene: TRBV10-3
abundance: few
CDR3aa: CAISADTTNEKLFF